The 4 T cell receptor beta chains below all came from one sample that was sequenced in a study of neurological immune-mediated disorders. TCRdb re-derived calls from the 5' RACE reads in MiXCR, one entry per CDR3 protein. The sample includes 45,000 to 50,000 distinct CDR3 sequences, roughly 4.1% of them seen just once. Material for sequencing was PBMCs. The receptors stem from a woman aged 55-69 years with multiple sclerosis.

At least ten counts were recorded for this clonotype. V and J are TRBV10-3 and TRBJ2-3; D assignment may be TRBD1 or TRBD2 (5 bases each). Germline V gene sequence: CDR1 ENHRY, CDR2 SYGVKD. The V gene lost 8 bases and the J gene lost 4 bases, with 22 bases spanning the gap. The CDR3 is 16 residues long. The chain's CDR3 is CAISAGTQGFADTQYF. The CDR3 nucleotides are TGTGCCATCTCCGCCGGGACCCAAGGTTTCGCAGATACGCAGTATTTT.

This clonotype was observed a handful of times. DNA of the CDR3: TGTGCCAGCAGCTTATCGTCCCTAGCGGGGACCTACGAGCAGTACTTC. Encoded protein: CASSLSSLAGTYEQYF. V and J are TRBV7-2 and TRBJ2-7, with 9 bases that match TRBD2. J lost 2 bases, V lost 2 bases, and 7 bases had no gene match. From germline, CDR1 is SGHTA and CDR2 FQGNSA. This CDR3 has 16 residues. The full variable domain, its missing parts supplied by reference TRBV7-2 and TRBJ2-7, is GAGVSQSPSNKVTEKGKDVELRCDPISGHTALYWYRQSLGQGLEFLIYFQGNSAPDKSGLPSDRFSAERTGGSVSTLTIQRTQQEDSAVYLCASSLSSLAGTYEQYFGPGTRLTVT.

This clonotype was picked up many times. The rearrangement joins TRBV7-9 to TRBJ2-1, with 7 bases aligning to TRBD2. The CDR3 loop spans 12 amino acids. In germline, CDR1 is SEHNR, CDR2 FQNEAQ (reference sequence). J was trimmed by 13 bases and V by 5 bases; bases with no gene match: 8. CDR3 region: CASSALRDYQFF. DNA for the CDR3: TGTGCCAGCAGCGCACTCCGGGACTACCAGTTCTTC. The full variable domain, with the rest looked up from reference TRBV7-9 and TRBJ2-1, is DTGVSQNPRHKITKRGQNVTFRCDPISEHNRLYWYRQTLGQGPEFLTYFQNEAQLEKSRLLSDRFSAERPKGSFSTLEIQRTEQGDSAMYLCASSALRDYQFFGPGTRLTVL.

J is TRBJ2-1 and V is TRBV19; unclear D gene. The CDR3 has 12 residues. Germline CDR1 reads LNHDA; CDR2 reads SQIVND (reference sequence). V was shortened by 6 bases and J by 8 bases, with 11 bases between the two germline ends. CDR3 amino acids: CASSPGQYEQFF. CDR3 in DNA: TGTGCCAGTAGCCCCGGCCAGTATGAGCAGTTCTTC.